This is a list of T cell receptor beta chains from one sample in a study of identical twins. TCRdb recomputed calls from the 5' RACE reads with MiXCR, one row per CDR3 protein. The table has around 1.7 million distinct CDR3 sequences, about 32% seen once. Material for sequencing was cord blood. Receptors originate from a newborn girl in good health. CDR3s include the opening cysteine and the closing phenylalanine or tryptophan. Fields, in order: clone size, J gene, D gene, V gene, CDR3 DNA, CDR3 protein. D genes are given only for firm matches. Part of the rows lack a size; the others show once, few, many or a class for expanded clones.

abundance: many; j_gene: TRBJ1-2; d_gene: -; v_gene: TRBV7-2; CDR3nt: TGTGCCAGCAGCCCAGACACTAACTATGGCTACACCTTC; CDR3aa: CASSPDTNYGYTF
abundance: -; j_gene: TRBJ2-4; d_gene: -; v_gene: TRBV3-1; CDR3nt: TGTGCCAGCAGCCAGATGACAGGGAGGGGGCTGAGAAACATTCAGTACTTC; CDR3aa: CASSQMTGRGLRNIQYF
abundance: -; j_gene: TRBJ2-3; d_gene: -; v_gene: TRBV4-1; CDR3nt: TGCGCCAGCAGTATTATCGAAAACAGGGTGACCCCCACAGATACGCAGTATTTT; CDR3aa: CASSIIENRVTPTDTQYF
abundance: -; j_gene: TRBJ1-4; d_gene: -; v_gene: TRBV2; CDR3nt: TGTGCCAGCAGTGAAGCGAACACTAAGAAGGAAAAACTGTTTTTT; CDR3aa: CASSEANTKKEKLFF
abundance: -; j_gene: TRBJ1-3; d_gene: TRBD1; v_gene: TRBV4-2; CDR3nt: TGTGCCAGCAGCCGCTTGATTACAGGGGAGGACTCTGGAAACACCATATATTTT; CDR3aa: CASSRLITGEDSGNTIYF
abundance: -; j_gene: TRBJ2-3; d_gene: -; v_gene: TRBV7-2; CDR3nt: TGTGCCAGCAGCTTAGAAAGCGGCCTCACAGATACGCAGTATTTT; CDR3aa: CASSLESGLTDTQYF
abundance: few; j_gene: TRBJ1-2; d_gene: TRBD1; v_gene: TRBV5-1; CDR3nt: TGCGCCAGCAGCTTGGCCAGGGGGCGCGCCTATGGCTACACCTTC; CDR3aa: CASSLARGRAYGYTF
abundance: -; j_gene: TRBJ2-2; d_gene: -; v_gene: TRBV3-1; CDR3nt: TGTGCCAGCAGCCAAGGGGGGGTCCATTCGAACACCGGGGAGCTGTTTTTT; CDR3aa: CASSQGGVHSNTGELFF
abundance: -; j_gene: TRBJ2-7; d_gene: -; v_gene: TRBV4-1; CDR3nt: TGTGCCAGCAGCCAAGGTTTGGCGGCCTACAATGAGCAGTACTTC; CDR3aa: CASSQGLAAYNEQYF
abundance: -; j_gene: TRBJ2-5; d_gene: -; v_gene: TRBV28; CDR3nt: TGTGCCAGCGAATGGAGGGGCGCGTTCTTCCAAGAGACCCAGTACTTC; CDR3aa: CASEWRGAFFQETQYF
abundance: few; j_gene: TRBJ2-1; d_gene: TRBD1; v_gene: TRBV20-1; CDR3nt: TGCAGTGCTGTGACAGGGCGCCATGAGCAGTTCTTC; CDR3aa: CSAVTGRHEQFF
abundance: -; j_gene: TRBJ2-3; d_gene: -; v_gene: TRBV7-2; CDR3nt: TGTGCCAGCAGCTTAGTGGCCAGAGGTACGCAGTATTTT; CDR3aa: CASSLVARGTQYF
abundance: -; j_gene: TRBJ2-7; d_gene: -; v_gene: TRBV28; CDR3nt: TGTGCCAGCAGCCCCCCGGCGACTTACGAGCAGTACTTC; CDR3aa: CASSPPATYEQYF
abundance: once; j_gene: TRBJ1-3; d_gene: -; v_gene: TRBV4-2; CDR3nt: TGTGCCAGCAGCCAAGTCAGCGGGGGGCCCGGTGGAAACACCATATATTTT; CDR3aa: CASSQVSGGPGGNTIYF
abundance: -; j_gene: TRBJ1-1; d_gene: -; v_gene: TRBV5-5; CDR3nt: TGTGCCAGCAGCTTGCACGGGGGGCAGGGTGAAGCTTTCTTT; CDR3aa: CASSLHGGQGEAFF
abundance: -; j_gene: TRBJ1-2; d_gene: -; v_gene: TRBV5-5; CDR3nt: TGTGTCAGCAGCTTGGAGCCAGTCGGCTATGGCTACACCTTC; CDR3aa: CVSSLEPVGYGYTF
abundance: many; j_gene: TRBJ2-1; d_gene: -; v_gene: TRBV28; CDR3nt: TGTGCCAGCAGTTTCATAGCGGCCTCCTACAATGAGCAGTTCTTC; CDR3aa: CASSFIAASYNEQFF
abundance: few; j_gene: TRBJ1-2; d_gene: -; v_gene: TRBV2; CDR3nt: TGTGCCAGCAGTGGGCCTAGACAGGCCAACTATGGCTACACCTTC; CDR3aa: CASSGPRQANYGYTF
abundance: -; j_gene: TRBJ1-6; d_gene: -; v_gene: TRBV7-9; CDR3nt: TGTGCCAGCAGCCCAGAGGGGTTCCTGAGGTCACCCCTCCACTTT; CDR3aa: CASSPEGFLRSPLHF
abundance: many; j_gene: TRBJ2-4; d_gene: TRBD2; v_gene: TRBV2; CDR3nt: TGTGCCAGCAGTGAAAGTTCCGGGGGGGCGAGAAACATTCAGTACTTC; CDR3aa: CASSESSGGARNIQYF
abundance: many; j_gene: TRBJ2-7; d_gene: TRBD1; v_gene: TRBV12-3/TRBV12-4; CDR3nt: TGTGCCAGCAGCCCCCGGGACAGGGGTTACGAGCAGTACTTC; CDR3aa: CASSPRDRGYEQYF
abundance: many; j_gene: TRBJ2-7; d_gene: -; v_gene: TRBV2; CDR3nt: TGTGCCAGCAGTGATCAAGGGAGCTCCTACGAGCAGTACTTC; CDR3aa: CASSDQGSSYEQYF
abundance: -; j_gene: TRBJ1-1; d_gene: -; v_gene: TRBV5-1; CDR3nt: TGCGCCGGCAGTTCCCAGAACACTGAAGCTTTCTTT; CDR3aa: CAGSSQNTEAFF
abundance: -; j_gene: TRBJ1-1; d_gene: -; v_gene: TRBV12-3/TRBV12-4; CDR3nt: TGTGCCAGCAGTTTAAGGCCGCTTGAAGCTTTCTTT; CDR3aa: CASSLRPLEAFF
abundance: few; j_gene: TRBJ2-1; d_gene: TRBD1; v_gene: TRBV6-1; CDR3nt: TGTGCCAGCAGTGCTACTCCAGGGGGCGGAAGAAATGAGCAGTTCTTC; CDR3aa: CASSATPGGGRNEQFF
abundance: -; j_gene: TRBJ2-1; d_gene: -; v_gene: TRBV11-2; CDR3nt: TGTGCCAGCCTCCCGCAGTGGGGTTACAATGAGCAGTTCTTC; CDR3aa: CASLPQWGYNEQFF
abundance: -; j_gene: TRBJ2-5; d_gene: TRBD2; v_gene: TRBV19; CDR3nt: TGTGCCAGTAGTAGGGCTAGCGGTTGGCAAGAGACCCAGTACTTC; CDR3aa: CASSRASGWQETQYF
abundance: -; j_gene: TRBJ2-3; d_gene: TRBD1; v_gene: TRBV29-1; CDR3nt: TGCAGCGGAAACAGGGGGCGCGGCGCAGATACGCAGTATTTT; CDR3aa: CSGNRGRGADTQYF
abundance: few; j_gene: TRBJ1-4; d_gene: -; v_gene: TRBV18; CDR3nt: TGTGCCAGCTCACGGGGGGACAACGAAAAACTGTTTTTT; CDR3aa: CASSRGDNEKLFF
abundance: -; j_gene: TRBJ2-3; d_gene: -; v_gene: TRBV7-2; CDR3nt: TGTGCCAGCAGCATAGGTTTCGGGCAGTATTTT; CDR3aa: CASSIGFGQYF
abundance: -; j_gene: TRBJ2-1; d_gene: TRBD2; v_gene: TRBV24-1; CDR3nt: TGTGCCACCAGTGAAGATAGCGGGGGCGTCTACAATGAGCAGTTCTTC; CDR3aa: CATSEDSGGVYNEQFF
abundance: -; j_gene: TRBJ1-2; d_gene: TRBD1; v_gene: TRBV6-1; CDR3nt: TGTGCCAGCAGTGAAGTTGGGACAGGGGTCTATGGCTACACCTTC; CDR3aa: CASSEVGTGVYGYTF
abundance: -; j_gene: TRBJ1-5; d_gene: -; v_gene: TRBV6-2/TRBV6-3; CDR3nt: TGTGCCAGCAGTTACTCCCTCGGGGACCAGCCCTCGAATCAGCCCCAGCATTTT; CDR3aa: CASSYSLGDQPSNQPQHF
abundance: -; j_gene: TRBJ2-7; d_gene: -; v_gene: TRBV4-2; CDR3nt: TGTGCCAGCAGCCAATTCAGGGACAAGATCTACGAGCAGTACTTC; CDR3aa: CASSQFRDKIYEQYF
abundance: -; j_gene: TRBJ2-1; d_gene: -; v_gene: TRBV11-2; CDR3nt: TGTGCCAGCAAACAACGACTGTACAATGAGCAGTTCTTC; CDR3aa: CASKQRLYNEQFF
abundance: -; j_gene: TRBJ2-3; d_gene: -; v_gene: TRBV4-2; CDR3nt: TGTGCCTGCAGCCAAGAAAAGAAAGCGGGACAGGGCACAGATACGCAGTATTTT; CDR3aa: CACSQEKKAGQGTDTQYF
abundance: -; j_gene: TRBJ1-1; d_gene: -; v_gene: TRBV15; CDR3nt: TGTGCCACCAGCAGAGATCAGAGGGTTAACACTGAAGCTTTCTTT; CDR3aa: CATSRDQRVNTEAFF
abundance: few; j_gene: TRBJ2-1; d_gene: TRBD2; v_gene: TRBV9; CDR3nt: TGTGCCAGCAGCCCCTTCTCTAGCGGGGGGCAGTTCTTC; CDR3aa: CASSPFSSGGQFF
abundance: -; j_gene: TRBJ2-3; d_gene: -; v_gene: TRBV30; CDR3nt: TGTGCCTGGAGTGCGCACAGAGATACGCAGTATTTT; CDR3aa: CAWSAHRDTQYF
abundance: -; j_gene: TRBJ2-7; d_gene: -; v_gene: TRBV4-1; CDR3nt: TGCGCCAGCAGCCAGCAGACAAGAAACTACGAGCAGTACTTC; CDR3aa: CASSQQTRNYEQYF
abundance: few; j_gene: TRBJ1-2; d_gene: -; v_gene: TRBV28; CDR3nt: TGTGCCAGCAGTTTATATGGGGGAAACTATGGCTACACCTTC; CDR3aa: CASSLYGGNYGYTF
abundance: -; j_gene: TRBJ2-2; d_gene: -; v_gene: TRBV5-1; CDR3nt: TGCGCCAGCAGCTTCTTCCTCGGGGAGCTGTTTTTT; CDR3aa: CASSFFLGELFF
abundance: few; j_gene: TRBJ1-5; d_gene: -; v_gene: TRBV28; CDR3nt: TGTGCCAGCAGTTTCGGGGGGGAGGGGAATCAGCCCCAGCATTTT; CDR3aa: CASSFGGEGNQPQHF
abundance: -; j_gene: TRBJ1-1; d_gene: -; v_gene: TRBV10-3; CDR3nt: TGTGCCATCAGTGGACTGACAGGAGGGATCATGAACACTGAAGCTTTCTTT; CDR3aa: CAISGLTGGIMNTEAFF
abundance: few; j_gene: TRBJ1-5; d_gene: -; v_gene: TRBV6-6; CDR3nt: TGTGCCAGCAGTTACTCGGAGCATCAGCCCCAGCATTTT; CDR3aa: CASSYSEHQPQHF
abundance: many; j_gene: TRBJ1-2; d_gene: TRBD1; v_gene: TRBV2; CDR3nt: TGTGCCAGCAGGGGGGACAGTAACTATGGCTACACCTTC; CDR3aa: CASRGDSNYGYTF
abundance: few; j_gene: TRBJ2-3; d_gene: TRBD2; v_gene: TRBV20-1; CDR3nt: TGCAGTGCTAGGGGCGGGAGTTGGAAGGATACGCAGTATTTT; CDR3aa: CSARGGSWKDTQYF
abundance: -; j_gene: TRBJ1-2; d_gene: -; v_gene: TRBV28; CDR3nt: TGTGCCAGCAGTCCGTATTATAACTTTAACTATGGCTACACCTTC; CDR3aa: CASSPYYNFNYGYTF
abundance: -; j_gene: TRBJ2-1; d_gene: -; v_gene: TRBV29-1; CDR3nt: TGCAGCGTTGAAGAACGGGGGCCCCCCTACGAGCAGTTCTTC; CDR3aa: CSVEERGPPYEQFF